This record concerns one TCR beta chain sequence. This clonotype came up a few times. The antigen it binds to is not known. No per-base quality is available; no much larger clone lies one base away. This sample is drawn from a study of Graves' ophthalmopathy and Graves' hyperthyroidism (dated by TCRdb to between 2018 and 2020). For the wider study: Peripheral blood samples were taken at the time of initial diagnosis, before any treatment was given. For independent validation, a separate cohort was made up of about 18 hyperthyroidism patients plus 17 patients who later progressed from hyperthyroidism to ophthalmopathy. T-cell repertoires of thyroid tissue and blood were compared in over 5 hyperthyroidism patients. In total, 120 to 150 blood samples were TCR-sequenced: fewer than 50 ophthalmopathy, some 80 hyperthyroidism and some 17 hyperthyroidism-to-ophthalmopathy patients. After sampling, hyperthyroidism patients received methimazole starting at 30 mg daily, and ophthalmopathy patients received high-dose intravenous methylprednisolone. To explore V-J signatures distinguishing ophthalmopathy from hyperthyroidism, a discovery set of under 110 patients (roughly 44 ophthalmopathy, 57 stable hyperthyroidism) was enrolled. The roughly 100 discovery patients were randomly divided into training and test sets at a 7:3 ratio. The study used TCR beta repertoire signatures to distinguish Graves' ophthalmopathy from Graves' hyperthyroidism and to predict progression to ophthalmopathy. Study-wide findings and limitations: Sample size was not predetermined statistically, and investigators were not blinded to group allocation. In validation, the model predicted ophthalmopathy progression with roughly 68% sensitivity and approximately 75% specificity; some 13 predicted patients were CT-confirmed with GO in a median of 6.5 months. In cross-validation, the 13-signature model distinguished ophthalmopathy from stable hyperthyroidism with around 86% sensitivity and 81.08% specificity, while in the test set the corresponding values were about 80% and 75%. Most expanded thyroid clonotypes with a frequency above 0.001 also appeared in blood, which suggests that blood repertoires may reflect the immune response in the thyroid.

Germline trimming: 0 bases from V, 4 bases from J; junction bases outside gene matches: 10. CDR1 SGHAT and CDR2 FQNNGV were looked up in the germline V gene. The CDR3 runs 17 amino acids, cysteine and phenylalanine included. This entry keeps only the CDR3 DNA: 51 bases, framed from base 1. Hyperthyroidism was considered stable if no progression to ophthalmopathy occurred within 18 months of follow-up. Hyperthyroidism patients were newly diagnosed, with disease duration under 2 months, and aged 18 to 65 years. Patients were excluded if they had other autoimmune diseases, uncontrolled infections, pregnancy or lactation. Clinical symptoms, serum thyroxine, TRAb, thyroid ultrasound and orbital computed tomography were used for diagnosis. Ficoll-Paque density gradient centrifugation was used to isolate PBMCs from 8.5 to 10 ml of fresh peripheral blood. Total RNA was extracted using Trizol reagent, and RNA quality was checked on an Agilent 2100 Bioanalyzer.

For repertoire sequencing, the TCR beta CDR3 regions were amplified from RNA transcripts. The first round of RT-PCR was done with HTBI primers and the Qiagen OneStep RT-PCR kit, and was followed by a second round of multiplex PCR, then size selection and purification. Libraries were sequenced on an Illumina HiSeq2000 using paired-end 100 bp reads. As for how the authors treated the data: SOAPnuke was used to process the reads, throwing out any read that had adapters, had uncalled bases, had a mean Phred below 15, or lacked an exact constant-primer or identifier match. COPE v1.2.5 was used to merge high-quality paired reads. Unique nucleotide sequences were defined as clonotypes and aligned to IMGT TRB V, D and J references using MiTCR v1.1. The analysis was limited to V-J combinations with a frequency above 0.0001, which together covered more than 98% of repertoires. A TCR clonal expansion and chaos score per V-J combination was defined as the ratio of F50 clonal expansion to chaos observed in the TCRdist matrix. Welch's t-statistics and random forest were used to reduce features to approximately 13 V-J combinations, which were fed into a naive Bayes classifier. Thyroid-blood repertoire similarity was quantified with the Morisita-Horn index. The raw public data were reprocessed by TCRdb itself: fastp quality trimming at Q25, MiXCR clonotype calling, in-frame beta chains only. Rows are combined by CDR3 protein, so each entry shows the most common genes and DNA. None of the V and J calls come from the authors' own analysis; TCRdb made them. Here the sample has a few hundred thousand distinct CDR3 sequences; 15% to 17% occur a single time. 7% of the sample is taken by the ten largest.

This receptor was identified in a young woman with stable Graves' hyperthyroidism. Donor details come from another sample of the same person, matched by shared clones. The sequence links TRBV11-2 to TRBJ2-5, with 8 central nucleotides matching TRBD1. Material: peripheral blood. CDR3 reads: CASSLDALGRGRETQYF. The sequence in DNA is TGTGCCAGCAGCTTAGATGCCCTGGGCAGGGGGCGAGAGACCCAGTACTTC.